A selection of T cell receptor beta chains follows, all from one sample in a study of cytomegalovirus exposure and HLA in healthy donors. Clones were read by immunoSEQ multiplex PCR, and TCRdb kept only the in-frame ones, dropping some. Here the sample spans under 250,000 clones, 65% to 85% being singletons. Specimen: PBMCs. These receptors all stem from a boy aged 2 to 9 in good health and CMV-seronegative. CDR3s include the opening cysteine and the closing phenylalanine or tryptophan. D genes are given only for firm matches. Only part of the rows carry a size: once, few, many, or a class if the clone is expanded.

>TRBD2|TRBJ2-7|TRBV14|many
TGTGCCAGCAGCACCGGCACAGGGACTAGAGGGTACGAGCAGTACTTC
CASSTGTGTRGYEQYF
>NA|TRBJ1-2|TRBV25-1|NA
TGTGCCAGCAGTGAGATGACAGGTCACGAAGGCTACACCTTC
CASSEMTGHEGYTF
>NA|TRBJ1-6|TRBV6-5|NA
TGTGCCAGCAGTTCAGGCTCCTATAATTCACCCCTCCACTTT
CASSSGSYNSPLHF
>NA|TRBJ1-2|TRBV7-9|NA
TGTGCCAGCAGCTTAGAAGAGTTCTATGGCTACACCTTC
CASSLEEFYGYTF
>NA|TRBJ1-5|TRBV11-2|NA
TGTGCCAGCAGCTCAAGTCTAGTCCAGCCCCAGCATTTT
CASSSSLVQPQHF
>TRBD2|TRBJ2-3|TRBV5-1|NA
TGCGCCAGCAGCTTGGCAGCTAGCGGGGGGGCCTTGGATACGCAGTATTTT
CASSLAASGGALDTQYF
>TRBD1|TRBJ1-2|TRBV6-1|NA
TGTGCCAGCAGTGAAGTGGGATGGGACAGCTATGGCTACACCTTC
CASSEVGWDSYGYTF
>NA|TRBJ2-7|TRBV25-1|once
TGTGCCAGCAGTGAATACGGGACAGGACTAGACGAGCAGTACTTC
CASSEYGTGLDEQYF
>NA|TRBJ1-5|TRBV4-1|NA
TGCGCCAGCAGCCAAGGTTCCGGTCAGCCCCAGCATTTT
CASSQGSGQPQHF
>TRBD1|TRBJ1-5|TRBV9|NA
TGTGCCAGCAGCGTACTACAGGGGGGAGCCAGTCAGCCCCAGCATTTT
CASSVLQGGASQPQHF
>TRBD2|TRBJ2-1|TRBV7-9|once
TGTGCCAGCAGCCTCACTAGCGGGAGAAGTGATGAGCAGTTCTTC
CASSLTSGRSDEQFF
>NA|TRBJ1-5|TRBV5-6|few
TGTGCCAGCAGCACTACAGGGTATAGCAATCAGCCCCAGCATTTT
CASSTTGYSNQPQHF
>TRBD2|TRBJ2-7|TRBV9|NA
TGTGCCAGCAGCGGAGGACTAGCGGGAGGGAGCACGTCCTACGAGCAGTACTTC
CASSGGLAGGSTSYEQYF
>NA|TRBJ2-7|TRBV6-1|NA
TGTGCCAGCAAATCCGGACAGTCCCTCGAGCAGTACTTC
CASKSGQSLEQYF
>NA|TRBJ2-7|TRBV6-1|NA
TGTGCCAGCAGTGCTGGCCTAGGACTAATATCCCTCTACGAGCAGTACTTC
CASSAGLGLISLYEQYF
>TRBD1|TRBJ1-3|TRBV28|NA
TGTGCCAGCAGCAGCACCGGGACAGGTGGAAACACCATATATTTT
CASSSTGTGGNTIYF
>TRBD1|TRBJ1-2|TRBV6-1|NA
TGTGCCAGCAGTGAAGCGACAGGGGGCACCTATGGCTACACCTTC
CASSEATGGTYGYTF
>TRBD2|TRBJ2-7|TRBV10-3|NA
TGTGCCATCACCGCAGCGGGGAATGGCGAGCAGTACTTC
CAITAAGNGEQYF
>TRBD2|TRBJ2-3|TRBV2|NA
TGTGCCAGCAGCGGGGGGGGCACAGATACGCAGTATTTT
CASSGGGTDTQYF
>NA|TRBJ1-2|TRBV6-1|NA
TGTGCCAGCAGTGAATCAAGGCGACACTTAAATGGCTACACCTTC
CASSESRRHLNGYTF
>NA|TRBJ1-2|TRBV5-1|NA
TGCGCCAGCAGCATTGCGACAGGAGACGTCGCAGGCTACACCTTC
CASSIATGDVAGYTF
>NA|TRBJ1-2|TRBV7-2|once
TGTGCCAGCAGCTTAGCGCTAACCAAATATGGCTACACCTTC
CASSLALTKYGYTF
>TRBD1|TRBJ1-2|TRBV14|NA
TGTGCCAGCAGCCCCTGGGACAGAAGTTTGAGGACCTTC
CASSPWDRSLRTF
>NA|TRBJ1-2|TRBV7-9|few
TGTGCCAGCAGCTCCGTCGGACTTGGCTATGGCTACACCTTC
CASSSVGLGYGYTF
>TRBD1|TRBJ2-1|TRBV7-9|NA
TGTGCCAGCAGCTTGCCCGGGACAGACAATGAGCAGTTCTTC
CASSLPGTDNEQFF
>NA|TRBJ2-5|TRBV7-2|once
TGTGCCAGCACCCGAAGATCAGGGTTAGAGACCCAGTACTTC
CASTRRSGLETQYF
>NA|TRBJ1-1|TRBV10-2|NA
TGCGCCAGCAGTGAGTCGAGGGGGGGTACTGAAGCTTTCTTT
CASSESRGGTEAFF
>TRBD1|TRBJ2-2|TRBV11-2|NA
TGTGCCAGCAGCCGTACAGGGGGCAGTGAGACCGGGGAGCTGTTTTTT
CASSRTGGSETGELFF
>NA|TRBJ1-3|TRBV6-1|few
TGTGCCAGCACCCCAGGGACAACTGGAAACACCATATATTTT
CASTPGTTGNTIYF
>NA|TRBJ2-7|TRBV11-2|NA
TGTGCCTCGGGGGATGGGGTATACACCTACGAGCAGTACTTC
CASGDGVYTYEQYF
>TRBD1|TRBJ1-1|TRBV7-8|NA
TGTGCCAGCAGCCCGCCAGGGGGCTTCACTGAAGCTTTCTTT
CASSPPGGFTEAFF
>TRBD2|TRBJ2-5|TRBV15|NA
TGTGCCACCAGCAGAGAATCTAGCGGCGGGTCAGAGACCCAGTACTTC
CATSRESSGGSETQYF
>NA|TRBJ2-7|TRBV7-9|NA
TGTGCCAGCAGCCCAGAGGGGGCCTACGAGCAGTACTTC
CASSPEGAYEQYF
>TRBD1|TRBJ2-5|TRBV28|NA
TGTGCCAGCAGTATGGGACAGGGAACGGAGGAGACCCAGTACTTC
CASSMGQGTEETQYF
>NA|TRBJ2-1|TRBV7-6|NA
TGTGCCAGCAGCTTTGGGGCTAGCGAGCCCTACAATGAGCAGTTCTTC
CASSFGASEPYNEQFF
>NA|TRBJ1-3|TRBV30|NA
TGTGCCTGGAGTGTGGGGAGCTCTGGAAACACCATATATTTT
CAWSVGSSGNTIYF
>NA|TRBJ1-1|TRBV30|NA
TGTGCCTGCCAAGACATGTCGTATTACACTGAAGCTTTCTTT
CACQDMSYYTEAFF
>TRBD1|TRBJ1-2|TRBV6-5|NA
TGTGCCAGCAGGACAGGGACAGGTATCCCCGCTGGCTACACCTTC
CASRTGTGIPAGYTF
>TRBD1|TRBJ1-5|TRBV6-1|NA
TGTGCCAGCAGTGACCGGACAGGTAGACATCAGCCCCAGCATTTT
CASSDRTGRHQPQHF
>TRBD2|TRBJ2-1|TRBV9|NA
TGTGCCAGCAGCGAAGGGACTAGTACCGCCAATGAGCAGTTCTTC
CASSEGTSTANEQFF
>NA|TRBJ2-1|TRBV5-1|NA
TGCGCCAGCAGCTGGGAGGATAGCTCCCCTGAGCAGTTCTTC
CASSWEDSSPEQFF
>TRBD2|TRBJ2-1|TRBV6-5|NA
TGTGCCAGCAGCAGTCTAGCGGGAGCTTATGAGCAGTTCTTC
CASSSLAGAYEQFF
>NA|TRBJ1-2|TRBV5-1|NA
TGCGCCAGCAGCTTGGCAGGGGAACTATGGGGTGGCTACACCTTC
CASSLAGELWGGYTF
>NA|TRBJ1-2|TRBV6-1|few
TGTGCCACCCGGGTCAACTATGGCTACACCTTC
CATRVNYGYTF
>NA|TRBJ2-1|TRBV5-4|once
TGTGCCAGCAGCTTTGTAAAACCGACTAGAGACAATGAGCAGTTCTTC
CASSFVKPTRDNEQFF
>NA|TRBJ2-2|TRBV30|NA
TGTGCCTGGAGTGGCACGGTGAACACCGGGGAGCTGTTTTTT
CAWSGTVNTGELFF
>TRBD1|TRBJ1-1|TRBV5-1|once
TGCGCCAGCGCAGGGACAGGGTGGAACACTGAAGCTTTCTTT
CASAGTGWNTEAFF
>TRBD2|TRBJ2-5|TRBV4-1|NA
TGCGCCAGCAGCCAGGGGAGGGTACGTGAGACCCAGTACTTC
CASSQGRVRETQYF
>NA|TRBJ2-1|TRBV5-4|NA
TGTGCCAGCAGCCCGAGGGGGGGTGAGCAGTTCTTC
CASSPRGGEQFF
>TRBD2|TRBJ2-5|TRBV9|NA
TGTGCCAGCAGCTCAGGACTAGCGGGGGGAGGGGAGACCCAGTACTTC
CASSSGLAGGGETQYF
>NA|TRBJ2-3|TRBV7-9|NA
TGTGCCAGCAGCCTGGGGCGGGGACTTAGCACAGATACGCAGTATTTT
CASSLGRGLSTDTQYF